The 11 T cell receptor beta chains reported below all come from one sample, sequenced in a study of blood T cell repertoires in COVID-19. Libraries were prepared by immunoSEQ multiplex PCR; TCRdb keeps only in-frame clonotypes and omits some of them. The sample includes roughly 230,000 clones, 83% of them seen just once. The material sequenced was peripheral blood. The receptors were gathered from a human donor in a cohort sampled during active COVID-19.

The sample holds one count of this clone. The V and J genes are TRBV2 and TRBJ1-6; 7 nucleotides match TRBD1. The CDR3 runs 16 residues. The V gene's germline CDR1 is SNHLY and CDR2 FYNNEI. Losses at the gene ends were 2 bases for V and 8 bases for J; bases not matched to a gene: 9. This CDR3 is CASSEWFGTEDSPLHF. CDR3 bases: TGTGCCAGCAGTGAATGGTTCGGGACAGAGGATTCACCCCTCCACTTT. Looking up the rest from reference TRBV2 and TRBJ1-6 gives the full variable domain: EPEVTQTPSHQVTQMGQEVILRCVPISNHLYFYWYRQILGQKVEFLVSFYNNEISEKSEIFDDQFSVERPDGSNFTLKIRSTKLEDSAMYFCASSEWFGTEDSPLHFGNGTRLTVT.

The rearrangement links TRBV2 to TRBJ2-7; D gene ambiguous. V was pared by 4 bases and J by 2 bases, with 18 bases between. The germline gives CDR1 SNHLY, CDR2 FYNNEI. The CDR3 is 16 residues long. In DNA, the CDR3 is TGTGCCAGCAGTGTTCTTGGTCCGCCGAACACCTACGAGCAGTACTTC. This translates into CASSVLGPPNTYEQYF. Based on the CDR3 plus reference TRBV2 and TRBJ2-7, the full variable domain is EPEVTQTPSHQVTQMGQEVILRCVPISNHLYFYWYRQILGQKVEFLVSFYNNEISEKSEIFDDQFSVERPDGSNFTLKIRSTKLEDSAMYFCASSVLGPPNTYEQYFGPGTRLTVT.

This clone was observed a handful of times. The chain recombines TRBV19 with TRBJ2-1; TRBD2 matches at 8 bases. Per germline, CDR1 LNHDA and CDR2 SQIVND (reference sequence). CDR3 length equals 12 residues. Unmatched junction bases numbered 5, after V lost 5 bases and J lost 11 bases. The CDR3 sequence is CASSGLAAQQFF. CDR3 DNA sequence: TGTGCCAGTAGTGGACTAGCAGCGCAGCAGTTCTTC. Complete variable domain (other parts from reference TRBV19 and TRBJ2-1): DGGITQSPKYLFRKEGQNVTLSCEQNLNHDAMYWYRQDPGQGLRLIYYSQIVNDFQKGDIAEGYSVSREKKESFPLTVTSAQKNPTAFYLCASSGLAAQQFFGPGTRLTVL.

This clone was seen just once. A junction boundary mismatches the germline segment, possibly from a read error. The CDR3 DNA is TGTGCCAGCAGCACGTACTACCAGCAGTACTTC. Its protein product is CASSTYYQQYF. The chain uses TRBV11-2 and TRBJ2-7; D uncertain. Germline loops: CDR1 SGHAT, CDR2 FQNNGV. The CDR3 length is 11 residues.

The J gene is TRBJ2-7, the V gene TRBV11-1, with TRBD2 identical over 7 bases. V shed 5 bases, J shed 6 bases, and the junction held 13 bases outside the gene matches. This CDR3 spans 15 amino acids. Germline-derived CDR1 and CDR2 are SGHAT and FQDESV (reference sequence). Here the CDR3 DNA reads TGTGCCAGCAGCCCGCAGCGGGGCTCCGGATCCGAGCAGTACTTC. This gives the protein CASSPQRGSGSEQYF.

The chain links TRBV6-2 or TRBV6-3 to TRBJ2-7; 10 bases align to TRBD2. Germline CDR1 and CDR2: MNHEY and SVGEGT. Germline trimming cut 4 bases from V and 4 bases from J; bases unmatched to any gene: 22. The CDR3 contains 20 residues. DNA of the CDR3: TGTGCCAGCAGTTCAAGACTAGCGGGTAGTAGGGGGGGAAATCGATACGAGCAGTACTTC. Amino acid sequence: CASSSRLAGSRGGNRYEQYF.

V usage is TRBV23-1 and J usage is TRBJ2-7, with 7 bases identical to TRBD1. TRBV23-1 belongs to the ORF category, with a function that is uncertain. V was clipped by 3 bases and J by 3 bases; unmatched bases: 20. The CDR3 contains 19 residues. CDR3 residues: CASSQTHLRGTEIFYEQYF. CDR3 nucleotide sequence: TGCGCCAGCAGTCAGACGCACCTGAGAGGGACAGAGATATTCTACGAGCAGTACTTC.

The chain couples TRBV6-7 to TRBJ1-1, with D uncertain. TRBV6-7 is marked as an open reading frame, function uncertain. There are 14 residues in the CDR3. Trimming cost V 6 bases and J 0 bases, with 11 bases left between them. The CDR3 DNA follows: TGTGCCAGCAGGGACTCGAGAATGAACACTGAAGCTTTCTTT. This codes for CASRDSRMNTEAFF.

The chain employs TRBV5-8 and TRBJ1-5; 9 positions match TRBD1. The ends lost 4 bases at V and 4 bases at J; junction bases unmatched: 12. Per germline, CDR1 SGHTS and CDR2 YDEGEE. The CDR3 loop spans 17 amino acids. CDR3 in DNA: TGTGCCAGCAGCCAAATTCGGACAGGGGAACGTAATCAGCCCCAGCATTTT. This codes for CASSQIRTGERNQPQHF.

The CDR3: CASRRTGMETQYF. CDR3 in DNA: TGCGCCAGCAGACGGACCGGGATGGAGACCCAGTACTTC. The rearrangement links TRBV4-1 to TRBJ2-5, with TRBD2 as a possible D gene (5 bases). CDR1 and CDR2 (germline): MGHRA, YSYEKL. The V end lost 6 bases, the J end lost 5 bases, and 13 bases lay between the germline ends. This CDR3 contains 13 residues.

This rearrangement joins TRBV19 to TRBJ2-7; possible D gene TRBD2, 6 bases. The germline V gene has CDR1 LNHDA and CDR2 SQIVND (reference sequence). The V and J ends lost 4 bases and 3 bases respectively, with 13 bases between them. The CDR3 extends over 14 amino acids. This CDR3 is CASSKGQDYYEQYF. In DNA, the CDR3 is TGTGCCAGTAGTAAGGGGCAGGACTACTACGAGCAGTACTTC.